Given below is one TCR beta chain in context. Methods used by the authors: It was from reference gene primer amplification that nucleated cell counts were estimated. Assay used: immunoSEQ multiplex PCR; TCRdb lists only in-frame clones, some missing. That table is the source of V, J and clone size, and D and trimming were worked out from the DNA. In the table there are almost 70,000 clones, roughly three quarters of which are singletons. This entry belongs to a study of blood T cell repertoires in COVID-19. CDR1 is SGHDT, CDR2 YYEEEE, per germline. This CDR3 contains 15 residues. Trimming removed 7 bases at V and 3 bases at J, with 20 bases between.

Sequenced sample: peripheral blood. The TCR comes from a man aged 55 to 70 with acute or convalescent COVID-19. J is TRBJ2-7 and V is TRBV5-6; D might be TRBD1 (5 bases). CDR3 DNA sequence: TGTGCCAGCGGATGGGGCAGGACAATTAGCTACGAGCAGTACTTC. Translation: CASGWGRTISYEQYF.